The clone carrying this T cell receptor (beta chain) was seen at least ten times. Its matching antigen is unknown. The CDR3 covers 17 residues. V dropped 3 bases and J dropped 4; count of bases not matched to a gene: 11. TCR beta CDR3 regions were amplified from RNA transcripts. Carried out on the TCR CDR3, a first-round RT-PCR used the HTBI primer set. MiXCR was run by TCRdb on the multiplex PCR reads, yielding one entry per CDR3 protein. The table has under 350,000 distinct CDR3 sequences, less than 30% seen once. This sample is part of a study of T cells in Graves' hyperthyroidism and ophthalmopathy. Turning to the study itself: At the time of initial diagnosis and before any treatment, peripheral blood was collected.

Patients showing uncontrolled infection, other autoimmune disease, pregnancy or lactation were ineligible. Study-level results: Classification by a 13 V-J model distinguished ophthalmopathy from stable hyperthyroidism.

The chain joins TRBV12-3 or TRBV12-4 to TRBJ2-5, with 10 nucleotides matching TRBD2. This TCR was recovered from a man in his forties with Graves' hyperthyroidism that later progressed to Graves' ophthalmopathy. The sample comprised blood. DNA for the CDR3: TGTGCCAGCAGTTTCCCGACGAGCGGGAGGGCCTTAGAGACCCAGTACTTC. Translation gives CASSFPTSGRALETQYF.